Listed below are T cell receptor beta chains from one sample, sequenced in a study of blood T cell repertoires in COVID-19. The data were produced by immunoSEQ multiplex PCR, yet TCRdb's version contains in-frame clones alone and is incomplete. The data contain approximately 100,000 clones, 80% to 90% of them singletons. Input material: peripheral blood. These TCRs come from a woman of 80 years or more with acute or convalescent COVID-19. Both conserved end residues are part of each CDR3. D genes are given only for firm matches. The size entry is marked missing in some rows and otherwise reads once, few, many or a size class.

. | . | TRBJ1-4 | TRBV3-1/TRBV3-2 | CASSQAGRRGEKLFF | TGTGCCAGCAGCCAGGCGGGGCGGAGGGGTGAAAAACTGTTTTTT
. | . | TRBJ2-3 | TRBV10-2 | CASVRGGGTDTQYF | TGCGCCAGCGTGAGGGGGGGTGGCACAGATACGCAGTATTTT
TRBD2 | . | TRBJ2-3 | TRBV7-9 | CASSFTGLARDTQYF | TGTGCCAGCAGCTTCACGGGACTAGCACGAGATACGCAGTATTTT
TRBD1 | . | TRBJ1-3 | TRBV10-3 | CAISRDRAISGNTIYF | TGTGCCATCAGCCGGGACAGGGCCATCTCTGGAAACACCATATATTTT
TRBD1 | once | TRBJ1-1 | TRBV10-3 | CAIRTGQGNTEAFF | TGTGCCATCAGGACGGGACAGGGGAACACTGAAGCTTTCTTT
. | . | TRBJ2-6 | TRBV5-1 | CASSLASSGANVLTF | TGCGCCAGCAGCTTGGCTAGCTCTGGGGCCAACGTCCTGACTTTC
. | . | TRBJ2-7 | TRBV2 | CASKVQSYEQYF | TGTGCCAGCAAGGTACAGAGCTACGAGCAGTACTTC
. | . | TRBJ1-6 | TRBV19 | CASTKDSQSSYNSPLHF | TGTGCCAGTACAAAAGACAGCCAGAGCTCCTATAATTCACCCCTCCACTTT
. | . | TRBJ1-3 | TRBV28 | CASSLSAGSGNTIYF | TGTGCCAGCAGTTTATCGGCAGGCTCTGGAAACACCATATATTTT
TRBD1 | . | TRBJ1-6 | TRBV5-1 | CASSLRTGGNSPLHF | TGCGCCAGCAGCCTACGGACAGGGGGCAATTCACCCCTCCACTTT
. | . | TRBJ1-2 | TRBV18 | CASSEGAQDYGYTF | TGTGCCAGCTCAGAAGGGGCGCAGGACTATGGCTACACCTTC
. | few | TRBJ1-1 | TRBV9 | CASSVDGQPNTEAFF | TGTGCCAGCAGCGTAGACGGACAGCCGAACACTGAAGCTTTCTTT
TRBD1 | . | TRBJ2-7 | TRBV6-2/TRBV6-3 | CASSGLRQGASEQYF | TGTGCCAGCAGCGGACTCCGACAGGGGGCCTCCGAGCAGTACTTC
. | . | TRBJ2-5 | TRBV9 | CASSPEGQGKETQYF | TGTGCCAGCAGCCCCGAGGGGCAGGGGAAGGAGACCCAGTACTTC
. | once | TRBJ1-6 | TRBV5-4 | CASSLTGQSSYNSPLHF | TGTGCCAGCAGCTTAACTGGACAGAGCTCCTATAATTCACCCCTCCACTTT
. | . | TRBJ1-5 | TRBV10-3 | CAISGTANQPQHF | TGTGCCATCAGTGGGACAGCAAATCAGCCCCAGCATTTT
TRBD1 | . | TRBJ1-1 | TRBV7-2 | CASREEWTGGTEAFF | TGTGCCAGCCGTGAAGAGTGGACAGGGGGCACTGAAGCTTTCTTT
TRBD1 | . | TRBJ1-2 | TRBV28 | CASGTGPNYGYTF | TGTGCCAGCGGGACAGGCCCTAACTATGGCTACACCTTC
. | . | TRBJ2-3 | TRBV4-3 | CASSQGTGLGTDTQYF | TGCGCCAGCAGCCAAGGAACAGGGCTGGGCACAGATACGCAGTATTTT
. | . | TRBJ2-5 | TRBV4-1 | CASSLSGTPSPETQYF | TGCGCCAGCAGCCTGAGTGGGACTCCGTCCCCGGAGACCCAGTACTTC
. | . | TRBJ1-1 | TRBV18 | CASSPFRGDTEAFF | TGTGCCAGCTCACCCTTCAGGGGTGACACTGAAGCTTTCTTT
TRBD1 | . | TRBJ2-1 | TRBV6-5 | CASSYFGTGLDEQFF | TGTGCCAGCAGTTACTTCGGGACAGGGTTGGATGAGCAGTTCTTC
. | . | TRBJ1-6 | TRBV6-5 | CASRRGQHNSPLHF | TGTGCCAGTCGTAGGGGCCAGCATAATTCACCCCTCCACTTT
. | . | TRBJ1-6 | TRBV3-1/TRBV3-2 | CASSQDPPGFNSPLHF | TGTGCCAGCAGCCAAGACCCCCCAGGGTTTAATTCACCCCTCCACTTT
TRBD1 | . | TRBJ1-5 | TRBV2 | CASSGAGGFSNQPQHF | TGTGCCAGCAGTGGGGCAGGGGGTTTCAGCAATCAGCCCCAGCATTTT
TRBD2 | . | TRBJ2-7 | TRBV10-3 | CAISERLAGPDEQYF | TGTGCCATCAGTGAGAGACTAGCGGGGCCCGACGAGCAGTACTTC
. | . | TRBJ1-1 | TRBV3-1/TRBV3-2 | CASSPGGVMNTEAFF | TGTGCCAGCAGCCCCGGGGGAGTTATGAACACTGAAGCTTTCTTT
. | . | TRBJ2-7 | TRBV12-3/TRBV12-4 | CASSYWSYEQYF | TGTGCCAGCAGTTACTGGTCCTACGAGCAGTACTTC
. | . | TRBJ1-2 | TRBV6-5 | CASSQGQDYGYTF | TGTGCCAGCAGCCAGGGGCAGGACTATGGCTACACCTTC
TRBD1 | . | TRBJ1-5 | TRBV30 | CAWTGQGNQPQHF | TGTGCCTGGACTGGACAGGGCAATCAGCCCCAGCATTTT
. | . | TRBJ1-2 | TRBV4-1 | CASSQPENYGYTF | TGCGCCAGCAGCCAACCGGAGAACTATGGCTACACCTTC
. | . | TRBJ1-4 | TRBV5-1 | CASSLTGTTNEKLFF | TGCGCCAGCAGCTTGACAGGGACAACTAATGAAAAACTGTTTTTT
. | few | TRBJ2-2 | TRBV10-1 | CASSDRQLMNTGELFF | TGCGCCAGCAGTGATCGACAGTTAATGAACACCGGGGAGCTGTTTTTT
. | . | TRBJ2-7 | TRBV7-2 | CASSFRGSSYEQYF | TGTGCCAGCAGCTTCCGCGGATCCTCCTACGAGCAGTACTTC
. | . | TRBJ2-5 | TRBV7-6 | CASSAAGGSGETQYF | TGTGCCAGCAGCGCGGCCGGGGGTTCGGGAGAGACCCAGTACTTC
TRBD1 | . | TRBJ2-6 | TRBV7-2 | CASRGQGLFSGANVLTF | TGTGCCTCTAGGGGACAGGGCCTGTTCTCTGGGGCCAACGTCCTGACTTTC
TRBD1 | . | TRBJ1-5 | TRBV6-1 | CASSEQRGQGQPQHF | TGTGCCAGCAGTGAACAGAGGGGACAGGGACAGCCCCAGCATTTT